This TCR beta chain was captured by sequencing in a study of T cells in Graves' hyperthyroidism and ophthalmopathy. Overall study findings and caveats: Most thyroid clonotypes expanded above 0.001 were also detected in blood. A model of 13 V-J pairs discriminated ophthalmopathy from stable hyperthyroidism.

RNA transcripts served as the template for amplifying TCR beta CDR3 regions. HTBI primers were used for first-round RT-PCR of the TCR CDR3. TCRdb ran MiXCR on the multiplex PCR reads and lists one entry per CDR3 protein. The sample holds a few hundred thousand distinct CDR3 sequences, less than 20% seen once. A word on this clonotype: The antigen is not known.

In the ophthalmopathy cohort, Clinical Activity Score was at least 3, NOSPECS grade at least 4, and duration under 3 months. Diagnosing involved the use of clinical symptoms, serum thyroxine and TRAb, thyroid ultrasound and orbital computed tomography. Germline values: CDR1 SGHAT, CDR2 FQNNGV. After removal of 6 bases from V and 5 bases from J, the junction contained 8 bases not matched to a gene. The CDR3 spans 14 residues. The sequencing input was blood. The J gene is TRBJ1-1, the V gene TRBV11-2; TRBD1 matches at 8 bases. The source is a woman between 35 and 50 years old with Graves' ophthalmopathy. The CDR3: CASSYRGTGTEAFF. The CDR3 coding sequence is TGTGCCAGCAGTTACAGGGGGACGGGGACTGAAGCTTTCTTT.